This entry lists 26 T cell receptor beta chains sequenced from one sample in a study of blood T cell repertoires in COVID-19. The repertoire was sequenced with immunoSEQ multiplex PCR; TCRdb's copy has only in-frame clones and lacks some. The sample includes a few hundred thousand clones, more than 70% of them seen just once. Sequencing was performed on peripheral blood. Every receptor here comes from a woman aged 18-29 years with acute or convalescent COVID-19.

The chain recombines TRBV25-1 with TRBJ2-7; a weak D match, TRBD2 (5 bases). The ends were cut back, 4 bases at V and 6 bases at J, with 7 bases in the middle. CDR1 MGHDK and CDR2 SYGVNS come from the germline V gene. The CDR3 is 11 residues long. The CDR3 region has the DNA TGTGCCAGCAGTGTGGCGGGCGAGCAGTACTTC. It translates to CASSVAGEQYF.

The J gene is TRBJ2-7, the V gene TRBV4-3, with D possibly being TRBD1 (7 bases). V was pared by 4 bases and J by 1 base, with 14 bases between. Germline CDR1 LGHNA, CDR2 YSLEER. CDR3 length: 15 amino acids. CDR3 sequence reads: CASSPGSGGSYEQYF. For the CDR3, the DNA is TGCGCCAGCAGCCCGGGGTCAGGGGGGTCCTACGAGCAGTACTTC.

This chain links TRBV4-3 with TRBJ2-7, with D possibly being TRBD2 (5 bases). Trimming took off 1 base at V and 4 bases at J, with 17 bases between the two ends. Per the germline V gene, CDR1 is LGHNA and CDR2 is YSLEER. The CDR3 consists of 16 residues. The CDR3 spells CASSQVGVLGRYEQYF. As DNA, the CDR3 is TGCGCCAGCAGCCAAGTCGGGGTTCTGGGAAGGTACGAGCAGTACTTC.

The chain carries TRBV5-1 and TRBJ1-6, with D maybe TRBD1 (5 bases). This CDR3 is built from 14 residues. Trimming took off 4 bases at V and 5 bases at J, with 10 bases between the two ends. Looked up from germline, CDR1 is SGHRS and CDR2 is YFSETQ. CDR3 bases: TGCGCCAGCAGCCCGACAGTAAATAATTCACCCCTCCACTTT. It yields the protein CASSPTVNNSPLHF.

The gene calls are TRBV7-9 and TRBJ1-2, with 8 nucleotides matching TRBD1. There are 15 residues in the CDR3. Germline assignment: CDR1 SEHNR and CDR2 FQNEAQ (reference sequence). J lost 4 bases, V lost 5 bases, and 9 bases had no gene match. The CDR3 bases are TGTGCCAGCAGCCATCCTAACAGGGGGACCTATGGCTACACCTTC. Protein sequence: CASSHPNRGTYGYTF.

This chain connects TRBV3-1 (or the pseudogene TRBV3-2) to TRBJ2-5, with 7 bases lining up with TRBD2. The V segment lost 4 bases and the J segment 2 bases; nucleotides outside the gene matches: 10. The CDR3 has 16 residues. CDR1 and CDR2 from the germline V gene are LGHDT and YNNKEL (reference sequence). CDR3 nucleotides: TGTGCCAGCAGCCCTTATTACGGGGAGGGACAAGAGACCCAGTACTTC. Its translation is CASSPYYGEGQETQYF.

This chain uses TRBV4-3 with TRBJ2-2; 7 bases line up with TRBD2. CDR1 and CDR2 from the germline V gene are LGHNA and YSLEER. V shed 0 bases and J 6 bases; nucleotides not matched to a gene: 10. The CDR3 runs 17 residues. DNA of the CDR3: TGCGCCAGCAGCCAAGATTCAGGACTAGGAATCCCCGGGGAGCTGTTTTTT. It yields the protein CASSQDSGLGIPGELFF.

In its sample, this clone was seen a few times. DNA of the CDR3: TGTGCCAGCAGGGCACTAGCGGGAGGAAAGACTAGCACAGATACGCAGTATTTT. Encoded protein: CASRALAGGKTSTDTQYF. The V call is TRBV2, the J call TRBJ2-3, with 12 bases aligning to TRBD2. CDR1 and CDR2 from the germline V gene are SNHLY and FYNNEI. The V segment lost 6 bases and the J segment 0 bases; nucleotides outside the gene matches: 10. The CDR3 length is 18 residues.

The V call is TRBV2, the J call TRBJ2-1, with D unclear. CDR3 size: 11 residues. Trimming pared 4 bases from V and 8 bases from J, leaving 6 bases between. Per germline, CDR1 SNHLY and CDR2 FYNNEI. The CDR3 protein is CASSGTDEQFF. The CDR3 coding sequence is TGTGCCAGCAGTGGTACAGATGAGCAGTTCTTC.

The chain recombines TRBV4-3 with TRBJ1-1; D gene unclear. The V end lost 0 bases, the J end lost 0 bases, and 8 bases lay between the germline ends. The CDR3 has 15 amino acids. The germline CDR1 and CDR2 sequences are LGHNA and YSLEER. The CDR3 reads CASSQETTMNTEAFF. The CDR3 DNA reads as TGCGCCAGCAGCCAAGAGACGACAATGAACACTGAAGCTTTCTTT.

This clone was detected only a few times. This chain joins TRBV14 and TRBJ2-7; TRBD1 might be the D (6 bases). Germline V gene data show CDR1 as SGHDN and CDR2 as FVKESK. The ends were cut back, 2 bases at V and 0 bases at J, with 11 bases in the middle. This CDR3 region has 15 residues. The CDR3 sequence: CASSQQGHLSYEQYF. The CDR3 region has the DNA TGTGCCAGCAGCCAACAGGGACACCTCTCCTACGAGCAGTACTTC.

CDR3 loop: CASSLAGSYEQYF. CDR3 in DNA: TGTGCCAGTAGTCTAGCGGGATCCTACGAGCAGTACTTC. This chain connects TRBV19 to TRBJ2-7; 9 nucleotides match TRBD2. Per germline, CDR1 LNHDA and CDR2 SQIVND (reference sequence). The CDR3 totals 13 residues. V lost 5 bases and J lost 1; bases outside the gene matches: 0.

The chain combines TRBV6-4 with TRBJ2-7, with 14 bases lining up with TRBD2. J gave up 6 bases and V 8 bases, and 6 bases lay outside the gene matches. The CDR3 loop spans 14 amino acids. Per the germline V gene, CDR1 is MRHNA and CDR2 is SNTAGT. The CDR3 DNA sequence: TGTGCCAGCGTACCAGGGACTAGCGGGAGCGAGCAGTACTTC. Amino acids: CASVPGTSGSEQYF.

The gene calls are TRBV10-2 and TRBJ1-5; 8 nucleotides align to TRBD1. The germline CDR1 and CDR2 sequences are WSHSY and SAAADI. The CDR3 totals 16 residues. Unmatched junction bases numbered 9, after V lost 2 bases and J lost 6 bases. Here the CDR3 reads CASSERGQGAGQPQHF. CDR3 DNA: TGCGCCAGCAGTGAGAGGGGTCAGGGGGCAGGTCAGCCCCAGCATTTT.

This sequence joins TRBV7-2 and TRBJ1-5; D unresolved. Trimming pared 1 base from V and 5 bases from J, leaving 9 bases between. This CDR3 has 14 amino acids. From germline, CDR1 is SGHTA and CDR2 FQGNSA. The CDR3 here is CASSLVVRDQPQHF. CDR3 nucleotides: TGTGCCAGCAGCTTAGTAGTGCGCGATCAGCCCCAGCATTTT. Supplemented by reference TRBV7-2 and TRBJ1-5, the full variable domain reads GAGVSQSPSNKVTEKGKDVELRCDPISGHTALYWYRQSLGQGLEFLIYFQGNSAPDKSGLPSDRFSAERTGGSVSTLTIQRTQQEDSAVYLCASSLVVRDQPQHFGDGTRLSIL.

The chain carries TRBV19 and TRBJ2-7; possibly TRBD1 for D (6 bases). Trimming shortened V by 0 bases and J by 4 bases, and 16 bases separated the two germline ends. Germline V gives CDR1 LNHDA, CDR2 SQIVND (reference sequence). CDR3 size: 16 residues. The CDR3 here is CASSIDSGTRRYEQYF. The CDR3 region has the DNA TGTGCCAGTAGTATAGATTCCGGGACAAGGAGGTACGAGCAGTACTTC.

V gene TRBV7-8 combines with J gene TRBJ2-1; 7 bases agree with TRBD1. This CDR3 has 13 amino acids. V shed 5 bases and J 4 bases; nucleotides not matched to a gene: 2. Per germline, CDR1 SGHVS and CDR2 FQNEAQ. CDR3 coding DNA: TGTGCCAGCAGCCCGGACAGGTACAATGAGCAGTTCTTC. Translated: CASSPDRYNEQFF.

The chain uses TRBV5-1 and TRBJ2-7; perhaps TRBD1 as D (5 bases). Germline-derived CDR1 and CDR2 are SGHRS and YFSETQ. The CDR3 length is 16 residues. V lost 0 bases, J lost 2 bases, and 15 bases lay in between. The CDR3 spells CASSLAKTAIPYEQYF. For the CDR3, the DNA is TGCGCCAGCAGCTTGGCCAAGACAGCCATCCCCTACGAGCAGTACTTC.

The rearrangement links TRBV6-5 to TRBJ1-5; D is unclear. Germline values: CDR1 MNHEY, CDR2 SVGAGI. The CDR3 totals 14 residues. V lost 1 base, J lost 8 bases, and 12 bases lay in between. DNA of the CDR3: TGTGCCAGCAGTTACTGGGAGGTTAGGGAGCCCCAGCATTTT. Translated, it gives CASSYWEVREPQHF.

Details on this clone: Its ends do not fully match the called genes, so a read error is possible. The chain carries TRBV10-3 and TRBJ2-7, with 10 nucleotides matching TRBD1. The CDR3 has 15 residues. CDR1 is ENHRY and CDR2 is SYGVKD in the germline V gene. DNA for the CDR3: TGTGCCATCGGTGATCCCGGGACAGGGGATGACGAGCAGTACTTC. Protein sequence: CAIGDPGTGDDEQYF.

This clone was seen a single time. The V gene is TRBV28, the J gene TRBJ2-7; the match to TRBD1 covers 9 bases. In germline, CDR1 is MDHEN, CDR2 SYDVKM. CDR3 length: 16 amino acids. Trimming took 6 bases from V and 2 from J; bases not matched to a gene: 11. CDR3 nucleotides: TGTGCCAGCAGCCCCGTTTGGGACAGGGCAGCCTACGAGCAGTACTTC. It is translated as CASSPVWDRAAYEQYF.

The chain combines TRBV2 with TRBJ2-1; D is perhaps TRBD2 (6 bases). CDR1 and CDR2 from the germline V gene are SNHLY and FYNNEI. Trimming took off 3 bases at V and 3 bases at J, with 12 bases between the two ends. The CDR3 is 15 amino acids. CDR3 protein: CASSEGGVNYNEQFF. The CDR3 DNA follows: TGTGCCAGCAGTGAGGGCGGGGTTAACTACAATGAGCAGTTCTTC.

This clone came up once. V is TRBV25-1 and J is TRBJ2-1; no firm D call. This CDR3 has 14 residues. Trimming took 1 base from V and 6 from J, leaving 10 bases between them. Germline V gives CDR1 MGHDK, CDR2 SYGVNS. The CDR3 protein is CASSELTAANEQFF. CDR3 nucleotides: TGTGCCAGCAGTGAATTAACGGCGGCCAATGAGCAGTTCTTC.

This chain links TRBV9 with TRBJ1-4, with D possibly being TRBD1 (5 bases). The CDR3 runs 14 residues. Germline lookup yields CDR1 SGDLS and CDR2 YYNGEE. V was clipped by 6 bases and J by 0 bases, with 9 bases between them. The CDR3 reads CASTSTATNEKLFF. CDR3 coding DNA: TGTGCCAGCACCTCGACAGCAACTAATGAAAAACTGTTTTTT.

Note on this clone: This CDR3 is also generated by other DNA sequences in the sample. The chain is built from TRBV5-1 and TRBJ1-2; the match to TRBD1 covers 9 bases. V lost 0 bases and J lost 6; bases outside the gene matches: 3. The CDR3 length is 14 residues. Germline CDR1 SGHRS, CDR2 YFSETQ. CDR3 residues: CASSLAGQGDGYTF. CDR3 DNA: TGCGCCAGCAGCTTGGCGGGACAGGGAGATGGCTACACCTTC.

V usage is TRBV30 and J usage is TRBJ1-3, with D uncertain. This CDR3 contains 14 residues. Between the trimmed V and J ends, which lost 2 bases and 1 base, there was a span of 9 bases. In germline, CDR1 is GTSNPN, CDR2 SVGIG (reference sequence). This CDR3 is CAWSIGASGNTIYF. CDR3 DNA sequence: TGTGCCTGGAGTATCGGAGCTTCTGGAAACACCATATATTTT.